This T cell receptor beta chain is drawn from a study of regulatory T cells in long-lasting Graves disease. Sequencing libraries for TCR beta were prepared with iRepertoire HTBI primers and Arm-PCR of CDR3 regions. TCRdb reanalysed the multiplex PCR reads using MiXCR and keeps one entry per CDR3 protein. The data contain hundreds of thousands of distinct CDR3 sequences, 15% to 20% of them singletons. The sample holds a few counts of this clonotype. The junction had 5 bases not matched to a gene; V was cut back by 6 bases and J by 1 base. The CDR3 length is 16 residues. CDR1 is ENHRY and CDR2 is SYGVKD in the germline V gene. The time point here: newly diagnosed GD, antithyroid drugs for less than 3 months. TCR sequences were obtained from RNA taken from PBMCs. This sample was also put to use in a study of T cells in Graves' hyperthyroidism and ophthalmopathy.

This sequence originates from a man aged 18 to 30 with Graves disease. The V call is TRBV10-3, the J call TRBJ2-1; 11 bases line up with TRBD2. The starting material was peripheral blood mononuclear cells (PBMCs), obtained at new diagnosis, from a patient treated with antithyroid drugs. In DNA form, the CDR3 reads TGTGCCATCAGGGGGGTAGCGGGAGGGTCCTACAATGAGCAGTTCTTC. Its protein is CAIRGVAGGSYNEQFF.